This TCR beta chain is drawn from a study of blood T cell repertoires in COVID-19. Looking at the study overall: Acute and convalescent COVID-19 samples came from the United States, Italy and Spain.

In the authors' methods: Estimation of nucleated cell counts relied on the amplification of reference gene primers. Here immunoSEQ multiplex PCR was the method, and the copy in TCRdb shows in-frame clones only, minus some. Clonal size and the V and J genes are those of that table, whereas D and trimming came from the DNA. The table shows 45,000 or so clones, with just under 90% occurring only once. This TCR was recovered from a man in his forties or fifties with COVID-19, enrolled during active disease. Material: peripheral blood.

DNA for the CDR3: TGTGCCAGCACCCTTTGGGTTAGCGGGGGGGCAGATACGCAGTATTTT. This translates into CASTLWVSGGADTQYF. The V call is TRBV7-2, the J call TRBJ2-3, with TRBD2 identical over 11 bases. The CDR3 length is 16 residues. Per germline, CDR1 SGHTA and CDR2 FQGNSA. V trimming: 7 bases; J trimming: 4 bases; junction bases outside the gene matches: 10.